This T cell receptor (beta chain) was captured by sequencing in a study of blood T cell repertoires in COVID-19 (dated by TCRdb to 2018 to 2020). Looking at the study overall: Collaborator samples came from the United States, Italy and Spain and covered acute and convalescent phases of COVID-19. The prospective study material was composed of cDNA or gDNA derived from T cells, B-cell-depleted T cells, or PBMCs. Deeply sampled blood TCRbeta repertoires from subjects exposed to, actively infected with, or recovered from COVID-19 were included in the dataset. A freely available public database, intended as a resource for researchers studying the immune response to SARS-CoV-2, is where the repertoires were released. The samples were drawn from two sources: the first 160 participants of the ongoing ImmuneRACE study, and some 1,300 subjects contributed by 6 global collaborators. A de-identified subject ID, COVID-19 status, age in years and sex were almost always included in the sample metadata. HLA class I and class II types, where available, came from metadata supplied by the sample provider rather than from assay-based typing. What the study reported, not specific to this receptor: Clinical and demographic metadata were provided uncurated, with the amount varying by source and participant.

With regard to this clone: The antigen it binds to is not known. No base-level quality is on record; no much larger clone is a single base apart.

Each collaborating institution followed its own protocols to collect whole blood in K2EDTA tubes. For TCRbeta analysis, collaborators shipped samples in one of three forms: frozen whole blood, isolated PBMCs, or DNA extracted from either of those sample types. TCRbeta CDR3 regions were amplified from genomic DNA by means of the immunoSEQ Assay, a bias-controlled multiplex PCR. Turning to the authors' computational methods: Nucleated cell counts per sample were estimated from amplification of reference gene primers within the assay. Sequence reads were collapsed and filtered to measure the absolute abundance of every unique TCRbeta CDR3 rearrangement. Productive Simpson clonality was computed per sample as the square root of Simpson's diversity index over productive rearrangements. As stored in TCRdb, this immuneACCESS dataset retains in-frame rearrangements with V and J assigned. A fraction of the clones does not appear; measured against another copy, unresolved V genes explain less than half of the discrepancy, and the remainder lacks a known reason. The V and J calls and clone size come from that table; D and trimming were worked out from the DNA. The sample profile shows over 250,000 clones; around 90% of them were found once. Roughly 2.1% of the sample is taken by the ten largest.

CDR1 SQVTM and CDR2 ANQGSEA are derived from the germline V gene. A distance of 12 bases separates the germline ends of V and J, which lose 4 bases and 2 bases respectively. The CDR3 goes from the cysteine to the phenylalanine over 14 residues. Just CDR3 DNA is preserved here, 42 bases in frame from base 1. The sequence joins TRBV29-1 to TRBJ2-1; a tentative D call is TRBD1 (5 bases match). Sequencing was performed on peripheral blood. The clonotype originates from a man aged 45-60 years with acute or convalescent COVID-19. CDR3 protein: CSVVAVRAYNEQFF. The nucleotide sequence reads as follows: TGCAGCGTTGTAGCCGTCAGGGCCTACAATGAGCAGTTCTTC.